These T cell receptor beta chains were read from a single sample in a study of blood T cell repertoires in COVID-19. Measured with immunoSEQ multiplex PCR; TCRdb has only the in-frame clones, and not every one. This table has about 200,000 clones, around 90% appearing once. Sequenced: peripheral blood. The receptors shown here come from a man in his fifties or sixties with acute or convalescent COVID-19. Both conserved end residues are part of each CDR3. The order of the fields is clone size, V gene, J gene, D gene, CDR3 protein, CDR3 DNA. A D gene is named only where the DNA matches it firmly. Rows give clone size only sometimes, using once, few, many, or a class for an expanded clone.

clone_size: NA; v_call: TRBV9; j_call: TRBJ2-1; d_call: NA; cdr3_aa: CASSLTSGGSSYNEQFF; cdr3_nt: TGTGCCAGCTCCCTAACATCTGGGGGGAGCTCCTACAATGAGCAGTTCTTC
clone_size: NA; v_call: TRBV7-9; j_call: TRBJ1-2; d_call: NA; cdr3_aa: CASSLIGAGYGYTF; cdr3_nt: TGTGCCAGCAGCTTAATTGGGGCAGGGTATGGCTACACCTTC
clone_size: NA; v_call: TRBV4-3; j_call: TRBJ1-1; d_call: NA; cdr3_aa: CASSQDRGWGNTEAFF; cdr3_nt: TGCGCCAGCAGCCAAGATAGGGGGTGGGGGAACACTGAAGCTTTCTTT
clone_size: NA; v_call: TRBV7-7; j_call: TRBJ2-5; d_call: TRBD2; cdr3_aa: CASSLAVAGGQETQYF; cdr3_nt: TGTGCCAGCAGCTTAGCAGTAGCGGGGGGCCAAGAGACCCAGTACTTC
clone_size: few; v_call: TRBV5-1; j_call: TRBJ1-1; d_call: NA; cdr3_aa: CASSLRAANTEAFF; cdr3_nt: TGCGCCAGCAGCCTGAGGGCGGCGAACACTGAAGCTTTCTTT
clone_size: NA; v_call: TRBV4-3; j_call: TRBJ1-6; d_call: TRBD1; cdr3_aa: CASSQETGGWNSPLHF; cdr3_nt: TGCGCCAGCAGCCAAGAAACAGGGGGGTGGAATTCACCCCTCCACTTT
clone_size: once; v_call: TRBV4-2; j_call: TRBJ2-1; d_call: NA; cdr3_aa: CASSQTGNNEQFF; cdr3_nt: TGTGCCAGCAGCCAAACCGGGAACAATGAGCAGTTCTTC
clone_size: NA; v_call: TRBV5-6; j_call: TRBJ2-1; d_call: TRBD2; cdr3_aa: CASSLRRLASYNEQFF; cdr3_nt: TGTGCCAGCAGCTTGAGGAGACTAGCGTCCTACAATGAGCAGTTCTTC
clone_size: NA; v_call: TRBV5-1; j_call: TRBJ2-5; d_call: TRBD1; cdr3_aa: CASSQQGAFQETQYF; cdr3_nt: TGCGCCAGCAGCCAACAGGGGGCCTTCCAAGAGACCCAGTACTTC
clone_size: NA; v_call: TRBV28; j_call: TRBJ1-5; d_call: NA; cdr3_aa: CASSLLVDNPNQPQHF; cdr3_nt: TGTGCCAGCAGTTTATTGGTGGACAACCCCAATCAGCCCCAGCATTTT
clone_size: NA; v_call: TRBV30; j_call: TRBJ1-1; d_call: TRBD1; cdr3_aa: CAWRDRSEAFF; cdr3_nt: TGTGCCTGGAGGGACAGGAGTGAAGCTTTCTTT
clone_size: NA; v_call: TRBV7-9; j_call: TRBJ1-4; d_call: TRBD1; cdr3_aa: CASSLGQGRAKLFF; cdr3_nt: TGTGCCAGCAGCTTAGGACAGGGAAGGGCCAAACTGTTTTTT
clone_size: once; v_call: TRBV29-1; j_call: TRBJ1-1; d_call: NA; cdr3_aa: CSVEAMNTEAFF; cdr3_nt: TGCAGCGTTGAAGCCATGAACACTGAAGCTTTCTTT
clone_size: NA; v_call: TRBV6-1; j_call: TRBJ1-1; d_call: NA; cdr3_aa: CASSEAGSDTEAFF; cdr3_nt: TGTGCCAGCAGTGAAGCTGGTAGCGACACTGAAGCTTTCTTT
clone_size: NA; v_call: TRBV5-6; j_call: TRBJ1-2; d_call: NA; cdr3_aa: CASSLPGQSYGYTF; cdr3_nt: TGTGCCAGCAGCTTGCCCGGACAGTCCTATGGCTACACCTTC
clone_size: once; v_call: TRBV4-1; j_call: TRBJ2-3; d_call: TRBD2; cdr3_aa: CASSQRNSGGIRADTQYF; cdr3_nt: TGCGCCAGCAGCCAGCGGAATAGCGGGGGAATAAGGGCAGATACGCAGTATTTT
clone_size: NA; v_call: TRBV18; j_call: TRBJ1-5; d_call: NA; cdr3_aa: CASSPPAQYQPQHF; cdr3_nt: TGTGCCAGCTCACCACCGGCACAGTATCAGCCCCAGCATTTT
clone_size: NA; v_call: TRBV9; j_call: TRBJ1-5; d_call: NA; cdr3_aa: CASSPYGRAGQPQHF; cdr3_nt: TGTGCCAGCAGCCCATACGGCAGGGCCGGGCAGCCCCAGCATTTT
clone_size: NA; v_call: TRBV18; j_call: TRBJ1-4; d_call: NA; cdr3_aa: CASSPPDRPNEKLFF; cdr3_nt: TGTGCCAGCTCCCCCCCGGACAGACCTAATGAAAAACTGTTTTTT
clone_size: NA; v_call: TRBV27; j_call: TRBJ2-7; d_call: TRBD1; cdr3_aa: CASSPGTGGYEQYF; cdr3_nt: TGTGCCAGCAGTCCCGGGACAGGGGGCTACGAGCAGTACTTC
clone_size: NA; v_call: TRBV10-3; j_call: TRBJ2-3; d_call: NA; cdr3_aa: CAISEGQNTDTQYF; cdr3_nt: TGTGCCATCAGTGAGGGGCAGAACACAGATACGCAGTATTTT
clone_size: NA; v_call: TRBV5-4; j_call: TRBJ2-1; d_call: NA; cdr3_aa: CASSLGLYNEQFF; cdr3_nt: TGTGCCAGCAGCTTGGGACTCTACAATGAGCAGTTCTTC
clone_size: NA; v_call: TRBV4-3; j_call: TRBJ2-7; d_call: TRBD2; cdr3_aa: CASSQDGTTTYYEQYF; cdr3_nt: TGCGCCAGCAGCCAAGATGGGACTACAACGTACTACGAGCAGTACTTC
clone_size: few; v_call: TRBV27; j_call: TRBJ2-2; d_call: TRBD2; cdr3_aa: CASSRAGRTGELFF; cdr3_nt: TGTGCCAGCAGTCGAGCGGGGAGGACCGGGGAGCTGTTTTTT
clone_size: NA; v_call: TRBV4-1; j_call: TRBJ2-7; d_call: TRBD1; cdr3_aa: CASSHPDRAGISYEQYF; cdr3_nt: TGCGCCAGCAGCCACCCGGACAGGGCGGGAATCAGCTACGAGCAGTACTTC
clone_size: NA; v_call: TRBV6-5; j_call: TRBJ1-6; d_call: NA; cdr3_aa: CASSFGGSALHF; cdr3_nt: TGTGCCAGCAGTTTTGGGGGGTCAGCCCTCCACTTT
clone_size: NA; v_call: TRBV3-1/TRBV3-2; j_call: TRBJ2-5; d_call: TRBD1; cdr3_aa: CASSRADREETQYF; cdr3_nt: TGTGCCAGCAGCCGAGCGGACAGGGAAGAGACCCAGTACTTC
clone_size: NA; v_call: TRBV18; j_call: TRBJ1-5; d_call: NA; cdr3_aa: CASSPLGAGQPQHF; cdr3_nt: TGTGCCAGCTCACCACTAGGGGCTGGACAGCCCCAGCATTTT
clone_size: many; v_call: TRBV12-3/TRBV12-4; j_call: TRBJ1-1; d_call: NA; cdr3_aa: CASSFGVGTEAFF; cdr3_nt: TGTGCCAGCAGTTTCGGGGTAGGGACTGAAGCTTTCTTT
clone_size: NA; v_call: TRBV6-5; j_call: TRBJ1-1; d_call: TRBD1; cdr3_aa: CASSYDRVVTEAFF; cdr3_nt: TGTGCCAGCAGTTACGACAGGGTCGTTACTGAAGCTTTCTTT
clone_size: NA; v_call: TRBV7-3; j_call: TRBJ2-3; d_call: NA; cdr3_aa: CASSSSPRTDTQYF; cdr3_nt: TGTGCCAGCAGCTCCTCCCCGAGGACAGATACGCAGTATTTT
clone_size: NA; v_call: TRBV7-9; j_call: TRBJ2-2; d_call: NA; cdr3_aa: CASSTGVGFYTGELFF; cdr3_nt: TGTGCCAGCAGCACGGGAGTAGGATTTTACACCGGGGAGCTGTTTTTT
clone_size: once; v_call: TRBV30; j_call: TRBJ1-2; d_call: TRBD1; cdr3_aa: CAWSVFGQGSGYTF; cdr3_nt: TGTGCCTGGAGTGTCTTCGGACAGGGTAGTGGCTACACCTTC
clone_size: NA; v_call: TRBV15; j_call: TRBJ1-5; d_call: NA; cdr3_aa: CATSRLRTGNQPQHF; cdr3_nt: TGTGCCACCAGCAGACTCAGGACAGGCAATCAGCCCCAGCATTTT
clone_size: once; v_call: TRBV6-2/TRBV6-3; j_call: TRBJ1-1; d_call: NA; cdr3_aa: CASSYGGGMNTEAFF; cdr3_nt: TGTGCCAGCAGTTACGGTGGGGGCATGAACACTGAAGCTTTCTTT
clone_size: NA; v_call: TRBV5-1; j_call: TRBJ1-6; d_call: TRBD1; cdr3_aa: CASSSTQGANSPLHF; cdr3_nt: TGCGCCAGCAGCTCAACCCAGGGGGCAAATTCACCCCTCCACTTT
clone_size: NA; v_call: TRBV27; j_call: TRBJ1-4; d_call: NA; cdr3_aa: CASSPRKEGGEKLFF; cdr3_nt: TGTGCCAGCAGTCCCCGGAAGGAGGGCGGTGAAAAACTGTTTTTT
clone_size: NA; v_call: TRBV19; j_call: TRBJ1-5; d_call: TRBD1; cdr3_aa: CASSLPWTGWGVGNQPQHF; cdr3_nt: TGTGCCAGTAGTTTGCCTTGGACAGGGTGGGGAGTGGGCAATCAGCCCCAGCATTTT
clone_size: NA; v_call: TRBV27; j_call: TRBJ1-5; d_call: TRBD1; cdr3_aa: CASRLTGYQPQHF; cdr3_nt: TGTGCCAGCAGACTGACAGGGTACCAGCCCCAGCATTTT
clone_size: NA; v_call: TRBV4-3; j_call: TRBJ2-3; d_call: TRBD2; cdr3_aa: CASSQGGGRTDTQYF; cdr3_nt: TGCGCCAGCAGCCAAGGCGGGGGGCGCACAGATACGCAGTATTTT
clone_size: NA; v_call: TRBV7-3; j_call: TRBJ1-1; d_call: TRBD1; cdr3_aa: CASSATGQTNTEAFF; cdr3_nt: TGTGCCAGCAGCGCAACGGGACAGACGAACACTGAAGCTTTCTTT
clone_size: NA; v_call: TRBV6-5; j_call: TRBJ2-7; d_call: TRBD1; cdr3_aa: CASIGTGVSYEQYF; cdr3_nt: TGTGCCAGCATAGGGACAGGGGTTTCCTACGAGCAGTACTTC
clone_size: NA; v_call: TRBV19; j_call: TRBJ2-2; d_call: TRBD1; cdr3_aa: CASSIRDRGYTGELFF; cdr3_nt: TGTGCCAGTAGTATCCGGGACAGGGGGTACACCGGGGAGCTGTTTTTT
clone_size: NA; v_call: TRBV13; j_call: TRBJ2-1; d_call: NA; cdr3_aa: CASSLAPKGVDFYNEQFF; cdr3_nt: TGTGCCAGCAGCTTAGCCCCAAAGGGAGTGGACTTCTACAATGAGCAGTTCTTC
clone_size: NA; v_call: TRBV28; j_call: TRBJ2-7; d_call: NA; cdr3_aa: CASSLQGNLYEQYF; cdr3_nt: TGTGCCAGCAGTTTACAGGGGAACTTATACGAGCAGTACTTC
clone_size: NA; v_call: TRBV7-9; j_call: TRBJ2-2; d_call: NA; cdr3_aa: CASSLTPLGGPNTGELFF; cdr3_nt: TGTGCCAGCAGCTTAACGCCCCTCGGCGGCCCGAACACCGGGGAGCTGTTTTTT
clone_size: once; v_call: TRBV27; j_call: TRBJ1-4; d_call: NA; cdr3_aa: CASSLSGRSNEKLFF; cdr3_nt: TGTGCCAGCAGTTTATCGGGCAGATCTAATGAAAAACTGTTTTTT
clone_size: NA; v_call: TRBV4-1; j_call: TRBJ2-1; d_call: NA; cdr3_aa: CASSPHLVGDEQFF; cdr3_nt: TGCGCCAGCAGCCCCCATCTGGTAGGGGATGAGCAGTTCTTC
clone_size: NA; v_call: TRBV4-1; j_call: TRBJ2-5; d_call: TRBD2; cdr3_aa: CASSFRLAGNQETQYF; cdr3_nt: TGCGCCAGCAGCTTTCGACTAGCGGGGAACCAAGAGACCCAGTACTTC
clone_size: NA; v_call: TRBV19; j_call: TRBJ1-1; d_call: NA; cdr3_aa: CASSIRPLEAFF; cdr3_nt: TGTGCCAGTAGTATCAGGCCCCTTGAAGCTTTCTTT
clone_size: NA; v_call: TRBV30; j_call: TRBJ1-1; d_call: NA; cdr3_aa: CAWSGGNTEAFF; cdr3_nt: TGTGCCTGGAGTGGGGGCAACACTGAAGCTTTCTTT
clone_size: NA; v_call: TRBV19; j_call: TRBJ1-1; d_call: NA; cdr3_aa: CASSTPQLMNTEAFF; cdr3_nt: TGTGCCAGTAGTACCCCACAGTTAATGAACACTGAAGCTTTCTTT
clone_size: NA; v_call: TRBV19; j_call: TRBJ2-2; d_call: TRBD1; cdr3_aa: CASSVRQGARAGELFF; cdr3_nt: TGTGCCAGTAGTGTCCGACAGGGGGCGAGAGCCGGGGAGCTGTTTTTT
clone_size: NA; v_call: TRBV5-6; j_call: TRBJ2-3; d_call: TRBD2; cdr3_aa: CASSLTPGLAATDTQYF; cdr3_nt: TGTGCCAGCAGCCTGACACCGGGACTAGCGGCCACAGATACGCAGTATTTT
clone_size: NA; v_call: TRBV14; j_call: TRBJ1-6; d_call: NA; cdr3_aa: CASSQGFPGSSYNSPLHF; cdr3_nt: TGTGCCAGCAGCCAAGGTTTCCCCGGGAGCTCCTATAATTCACCCCTCCACTTT
clone_size: NA; v_call: TRBV19; j_call: TRBJ2-5; d_call: TRBD2; cdr3_aa: CASNPGGNQETQYF; cdr3_nt: TGTGCCAGTAACCCGGGAGGCAACCAAGAGACCCAGTACTTC
clone_size: NA; v_call: TRBV5-4; j_call: TRBJ2-2; d_call: TRBD1; cdr3_aa: CASKDRGGDTGELFF; cdr3_nt: TGTGCCAGTAAAGACAGGGGAGGCGACACCGGGGAGCTGTTTTTT
clone_size: NA; v_call: TRBV7-9; j_call: TRBJ2-1; d_call: TRBD2; cdr3_aa: CASSPWTSGGPDDYNEQFF; cdr3_nt: TGTGCCAGCAGCCCCTGGACTAGCGGGGGGCCGGACGATTACAATGAGCAGTTCTTC